This T cell receptor (beta chain) was sequenced during a study of long-term antiretroviral therapy in people with HIV. General study points: Compared with controls, HIV repertoires showed narrower CDR3 length ranges.

The assay, immunoSEQ v3.0, was run at survey level. Sequencing was performed with immunoSEQ multiplex PCR; in TCRdb, only in-frame clones are kept and a portion is missing. Counted here are roughly 35,000 clones, around 94% occurring once; the ten biggest clones make up roughly 3.5%. The V end lost 2 bases, the J end lost 7 bases, and 15 bases lay between the germline ends. Looked up from germline, CDR1 is KGHSH and CDR2 is LQKENI. This CDR3 is 14 amino acids long. As to this clone: Its cognate antigen is unknown.

Only United States sites treated participants with HIV. This rearrangement joins TRBV18 to TRBJ2-7; D gene unclear. The sequence was obtained from a woman in her forties or fifties with HIV. The sequencing here drew on unsorted PBMCs, taken around 5.4 years after starting antiretroviral therapy. The CDR3: CASSPMGFRNEQYF. The CDR3 nucleotides read TGTGCCAGCTCACCAATGGGGTTTCGGAATGAGCAGTACTTC.